Shown below are 20 T cell receptor beta chains from a single sample sequenced in a study of beta chain features in type 1 diabetes. The authors reverse transcribed all of the isolated RNA, so sequencing captured expressed TCRB transcripts. Clones were read by immunoSEQ multiplex PCR, and TCRdb kept only the in-frame ones, dropping some. The data hold about 360,000 clones, with approximately 12% observed a single time. Sequencing input: naive CD4+ T cells from blood. The receptors were sampled from a young man in good health.

This clone was seen more than once but under ten times. The chain uses TRBV25-1 and TRBJ2-2, with 9 bases identical to TRBD1. CDR1 is MGHDK and CDR2 is SYGVNS in the germline V gene. The length of the CDR3 is 14 residues. The V and J ends lost 5 bases and 6 bases, in that order; junction bases with no gene match: 4. The CDR3 coding sequence is TGTGCCAGCAGTCCGGACAGGGGTGCCGGGGAGCTGTTTTTT. This sequence encodes CASSPDRGAGELFF.

This clone was seen only a few times. The chain uses TRBV28 and TRBJ1-5; 7 bases are a match to TRBD1. There are 13 residues in the CDR3. Germline CDR1 is MDHEN and CDR2 is SYDVKM. The ends lost 4 bases at V and 5 bases at J; junction bases unmatched: 2. The CDR3 is CASSWDRYQPQHF. CDR3 bases: TGTGCCAGCAGTTGGGACAGATATCAGCCCCAGCATTTT.

Only a few counts were recorded for this clone. V and J are TRBV10-3 and TRBJ2-5; possibly TRBD2 for D (6 bases). Trimming took 5 bases from V and 4 from J, leaving 11 bases between them. CDR3 length: 13 residues. Germline V lookup: CDR1 ENHRY, CDR2 SYGVKD. The CDR3 DNA is TGTGCCATCAGTCGGGAGAGGGGAGAGACCCAGTACTTC. Protein: CAISRERGETQYF.

This clone was seen a handful of times. The genes are TRBV28 and TRBJ1-2; D not resolved. CDR3 length equals 14 residues. The germline V gene encodes CDR1 MDHEN and CDR2 SYDVKM. Trimming took off 6 bases at V and 4 bases at J, with 15 bases between the two ends. Here the CDR3 reads CASSPPSVPYGYTF. The DNA for the CDR3 is TGTGCCAGCAGCCCACCCAGCGTGCCCTATGGCTACACCTTC.

The chain links TRBV9 to TRBJ2-3, with 14 bases identical to TRBD2. The V segment lost 0 bases and the J segment 6 bases; nucleotides outside the gene matches: 9. The CDR3 contains 18 residues. Germline values: CDR1 SGDLS, CDR2 YYNGEE. This chain's CDR3 is CASSVAPGLAGVGDTQYF. For the CDR3, the DNA is TGTGCCAGCAGCGTAGCCCCGGGACTAGCGGGAGTGGGTGATACGCAGTATTTT.

This clone was counted between two and nine times. The V gene is TRBV4-1, the J gene TRBJ2-7; 8 bases line up with TRBD2. Germline CDR1 MGHRA, CDR2 YSYEKL. Trimming at V came to 4 bases and at J to 7 bases, leaving 6 bases not matched to a gene. There are 13 residues in the CDR3. The CDR3 nucleotides are TGCGCCAGCAGCCCAGCGGGAGCGAGTGAGCAGTACTTC. This gives the protein CASSPAGASEQYF.

This chain joins TRBV11-1 and TRBJ2-1, with D maybe TRBD1 (8 bases). The germline V gene encodes CDR1 SGHAT and CDR2 FQDESV (reference sequence). Trimming took off 2 bases at V and 5 bases at J, with 16 bases between the two ends. This CDR3 is built from 16 residues. The CDR3 loop reads CASSLYDRGGHNEQFF. CDR3 coding DNA: TGTGCCAGCAGCTTATATGACAGGGGAGGGCACAATGAGCAGTTCTTC.

The chain recombines TRBV7-2 with TRBJ2-3, with D tentatively TRBD1 (6 bases). Germline V gives CDR1 SGHTA, CDR2 FQGNSA. This CDR3 spans 16 amino acids. V gave up 1 base and J gave up 1 base, with 12 bases separating them. The CDR3 loop reads CASSLVYSGGTDTQYF. In DNA, the CDR3 is TGTGCCAGCAGCTTAGTCTATTCAGGGGGCACAGATACGCAGTATTTT. Supplemented by reference TRBV7-2 and TRBJ2-3, the full variable domain reads GAGVSQSPSNKVTEKGKDVELRCDPISGHTALYWYRQSLGQGLEFLIYFQGNSAPDKSGLPSDRFSAERTGGSVSTLTIQRTQQEDSAVYLCASSLVYSGGTDTQYFGPGTRLTVL.

The chain joins TRBV7-9 to TRBJ2-2; the match to TRBD2 covers 9 bases. The CDR3 runs 16 residues. The V gene end was trimmed by 1 base and the J gene end by 5 bases; junction bases not matched to a gene: 5. CDR1 and CDR2 from the germline V gene are SEHNR and FQNEAQ (reference sequence). The CDR3 reads CASSLDTSGLTGELFF. The CDR3 DNA reads TGTGCCAGCAGCTTAGATACTAGCGGGCTAACCGGGGAGCTGTTTTTT.

V is TRBV7-3 and J is TRBJ2-3, with D possibly TRBD1 on 6 matching bases. Germline loops: CDR1 SGHTA, CDR2 FQGTGA. V lost 3 bases, J lost 4 bases, and 11 bases lay in between. This CDR3 comprises 14 residues. The CDR3 here is CASSFGQLADTQYF. The DNA of the CDR3 is TGTGCCAGCAGCTTCGGACAGCTGGCAGATACGCAGTATTTT.

This clone came up a few times. The chain combines TRBV4-1 with TRBJ2-1, with 12 bases lining up with TRBD1. The junction had 12 bases not matched to a gene; V was cut back by 2 bases and J by 4 bases. The CDR3 runs 19 residues. The germline CDR1 and CDR2 sequences are MGHRA and YSYEKL. CDR3 nucleotide sequence: TGCGCCAGCAGCCAACCGGGACAGGGGGCTAAAAGGGTATACAATGAGCAGTTCTTC. Residues: CASSQPGQGAKRVYNEQFF.

This clone turned up a few times. This chain joins TRBV9 and TRBJ2-2, with D tentatively TRBD1 (6 bases). The length of the CDR3 is 15 residues. Germline V CDR1 and CDR2: SGDLS, YYNGEE. Trimming removed 2 bases from V and 5 bases from J, with 13 bases in between. The CDR3 is CASSVMGDKTGELFF. Here the CDR3 DNA reads TGTGCCAGCAGCGTTATGGGGGACAAAACCGGGGAGCTGTTTTTT.

J is TRBJ2-7 and V is TRBV9, with 7 bases matching TRBD2. Germline values: CDR1 SGDLS, CDR2 YYNGEE. This CDR3 contains 16 residues. The ends lost 4 bases at V and 0 bases at J; junction bases unmatched: 10. CDR3 nucleotide sequence: TGTGCCAGCAGCCGCGGGAGAGATAGCAGCTCCTACGAGCAGTACTTC. Protein product: CASSRGRDSSSYEQYF.

This clone has just a few counts. The V and J genes are TRBV29-1 and TRBJ1-2, with TRBD1 matching over 8 bases. The trim removed 7 bases at V and 2 bases at J, leaving 6 bases unmatched. Germline CDR1 reads SQVTM; CDR2 reads ANQGSEA. This CDR3 region has 13 residues. Here the CDR3 reads CSAGTGGNYGYTF. CDR3 bases: TGCAGCGCGGGGACAGGCGGGAACTATGGCTACACCTTC.

V usage is TRBV30 and J usage is TRBJ2-2; TRBD2 might be the D (5 bases). Germline V CDR1 and CDR2: GTSNPN, SVGIG (reference sequence). V shed 5 bases and J shed 2 bases, with 9 bases lying between them. The CDR3 is made up of 13 amino acids. The CDR3 reads CAWPRGNTGELFF. Written as DNA, the CDR3 is TGTGCCTGGCCACGGGGTAACACCGGGGAGCTGTTTTTT.

This chain connects TRBV28 to TRBJ1-1, with D possibly TRBD1 on 5 matching bases. In germline, CDR1 is MDHEN, CDR2 SYDVKM. The length of the CDR3 is 13 residues. V was trimmed by 2 bases and J by 4 bases, leaving 8 bases between them. The CDR3 region has the DNA TGTGCCAGCAGTTTACCAGGGTTCACTGAAGCTTTCTTT. This gives the protein CASSLPGFTEAFF.

This clone was found a few times. The junction does not match germline at one end; this may be a read error. The CDR3 region is CSAFPLDRALF. DNA of the CDR3: TGCAGTGCTTTCCCTTTAGACAGGGCCCTTTTT. The gene calls are TRBV20-1 and TRBJ1-4; 7 bases fit TRBD1. This CDR3 region has 11 residues. From germline, CDR1 is DFQATT and CDR2 SNEGSKA (reference sequence).

This chain joins TRBV5-1 and TRBJ2-3, with 8 nucleotides matching TRBD1. The CDR3 consists of 15 residues. CDR1 SGHRS and CDR2 YFSETQ come from the germline V gene. V was clipped by 1 base and J by 7 bases; unmatched bases: 8. The CDR3 DNA reads TGCGCCAGCAGCTTGAGAGGACAGGGAGTGAATACGCAGTATTTT. Its protein product is CASSLRGQGVNTQYF.

This clone was counted only a few times. This sequence joins TRBV6-5 and TRBJ2-5, with TRBD2 identical over 9 bases. The CDR3 is made up of 15 amino acids. Germline CDR1 and CDR2: MNHEY and SVGAGI. The V and J ends lost 6 bases and 5 bases, in that order; junction bases with no gene match: 10. CDR3 nucleotide sequence: TGTGCCAGCAGCCCGCGGGGGGGCGGCAGGGAGACCCAGTACTTC. Residues: CASSPRGGGRETQYF.

The table lists this clone with a few counts. The chain links TRBV10-3 to TRBJ2-1, with 13 nucleotides matching TRBD2. The CDR3 covers 14 residues. Germline V gives CDR1 ENHRY, CDR2 SYGVKD. Unmatched junction bases numbered 5, after V lost 7 bases and J lost 8 bases. CDR3 DNA: TGTGCCATCACTCGACTAGCGGGGGGCCATGAGCAGTTCTTC. Translating gives CAITRLAGGHEQFF.